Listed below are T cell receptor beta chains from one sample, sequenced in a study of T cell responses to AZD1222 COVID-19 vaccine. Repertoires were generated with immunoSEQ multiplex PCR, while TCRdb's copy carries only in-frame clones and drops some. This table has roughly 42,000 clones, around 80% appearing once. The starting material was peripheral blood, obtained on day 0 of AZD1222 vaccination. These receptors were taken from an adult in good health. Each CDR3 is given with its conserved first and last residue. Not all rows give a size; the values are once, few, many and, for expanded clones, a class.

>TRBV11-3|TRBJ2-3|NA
CASSLGSSTGTDTQYF
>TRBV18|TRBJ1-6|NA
CASSPTGDSPLHF
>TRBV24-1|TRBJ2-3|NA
CATSDKSGGPASDTQYF
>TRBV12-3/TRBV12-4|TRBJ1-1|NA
CASSLPGIEAFF
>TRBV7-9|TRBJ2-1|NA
CAVPGGRNNEQFF
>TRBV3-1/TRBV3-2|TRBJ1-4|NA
CASSQDLGNEKLFF
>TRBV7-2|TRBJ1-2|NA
CASSLGTGLSAYGYTF
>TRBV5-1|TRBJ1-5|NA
CASSKTGEVNQPQHF
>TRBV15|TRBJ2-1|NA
CATNKQGSNNEQFF
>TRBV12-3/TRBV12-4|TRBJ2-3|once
CASSGQSRDTQYF
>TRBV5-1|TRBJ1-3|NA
CASSLGTVGNTIYF
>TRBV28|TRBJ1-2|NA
CASSSPREGGNYGYTF
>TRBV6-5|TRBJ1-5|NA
CASSYSAGVGQPQHF
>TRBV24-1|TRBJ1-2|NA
CATSDYTGRGYTF
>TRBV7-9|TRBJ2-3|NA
CASSLVLAGNTDTQYF
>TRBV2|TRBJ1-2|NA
CASSREQGRYGYTF